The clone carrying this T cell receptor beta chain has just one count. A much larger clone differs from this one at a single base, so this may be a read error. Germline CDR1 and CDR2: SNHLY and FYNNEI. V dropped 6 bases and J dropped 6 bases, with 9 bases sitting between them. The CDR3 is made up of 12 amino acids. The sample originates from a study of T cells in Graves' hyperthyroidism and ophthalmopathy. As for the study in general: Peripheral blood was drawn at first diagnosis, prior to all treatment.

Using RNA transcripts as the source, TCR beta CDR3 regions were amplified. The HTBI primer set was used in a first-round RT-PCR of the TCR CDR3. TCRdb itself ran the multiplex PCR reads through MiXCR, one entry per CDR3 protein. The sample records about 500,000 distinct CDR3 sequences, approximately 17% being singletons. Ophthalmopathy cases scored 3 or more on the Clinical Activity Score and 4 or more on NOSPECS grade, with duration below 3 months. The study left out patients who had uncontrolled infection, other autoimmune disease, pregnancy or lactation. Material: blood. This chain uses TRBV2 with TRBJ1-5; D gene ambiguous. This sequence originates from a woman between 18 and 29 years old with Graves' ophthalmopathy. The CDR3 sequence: CASRAESQPQHF. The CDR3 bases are TGTGCCAGCAGGGCGGAGAGTCAGCCCCAGCATTTT.